This TCR beta chain derives from a study of blood T cell repertoires in COVID-19. Authors' analysis steps: Reference gene primer amplification gave nucleated cell count estimates. TCRdb keeps only in-frame clones here, not all; method: immunoSEQ multiplex PCR. V and J calls and clone size are those listed in that table; D and trimming were worked out from the DNA. This repertoire shows under 250,000 clones, 75% to 90% found once; its top ten account for approximately 2.6%. The V gene's germline CDR1 is SNHLY and CDR2 FYNNEI. This CDR3 comprises 18 residues. V was clipped by 1 base and J by 3 bases, with 21 bases between them.

The sample comprised peripheral blood. This TCR came from a woman in her 70s with active or convalescent COVID-19. The rearrangement uses TRBV2 and TRBJ1-1; the D gene is possibly TRBD1 (6 bases). The CDR3 DNA follows: TGTGCCAGCAGTGAAGGACAGCAGAAAGGGAGGGGGGACACTGAAGCTTTCTTT. Translating it yields CASSEGQQKGRGDTEAFF. The full variable domain, rest sourced from reference TRBV2 and TRBJ1-1, is EPEVTQTPSHQVTQMGQEVILRCVPISNHLYFYWYRQILGQKVEFLVSFYNNEISEKSEIFDDQFSVERPDGSNFTLKIRSTKLEDSAMYFCASSEGQQKGRGDTEAFFGQGTRLTVV.